This TCR beta chain emerged from a study of shared clonotypes between healthy human individuals. CDR1 and CDR2 from the germline V gene are LNHDA and SQIVND (reference sequence). The V end lost 5 bases, the J end lost 6 bases, and 16 bases lay between the germline ends. CDR3 size: 15 residues. Study-wide results and limits: The researchers took only blood, and tissue repertoires probably look different.

Original processing methods: ImmunoSEQ junction-only sequences lacked quality scores, so their filtering differed. Using immunoSEQ multiplex PCR, the repertoire was profiled, and TCRdb retains in-frame clones only, with some absent. V, J and clone size are taken as reported in that table, and D and trimming were inferred from the DNA itself. This sample has over 2 million clones; approximately 90% occur once, and the top ten carry around 0.35%. Points on this clone: What it binds is unknown.

All donors were healthy HIV-negative adults lacking recent acute infections or vaccinations. The investigators split CD4+ cells into a CD45RA+ naive subset and a CD45RA-negative memory subset. The chain has TRBV19 and TRBJ1-4; weak D call: TRBD1 (6 bases). The receptor was derived from a man younger than 35 in good health. Some clones in this sample may be carry-over from other donors' samples. Sequences were obtained from naive CD4+ T cells from PBMCs. Subset in this sample: CD45RA+ positively selected. CDR3 nucleotides: TGTGCCAGTAGTGTCGTTGGGGGCTTGGATGAAAAACTGTTTTTT. It specifies CASSVVGGLDEKLFF. Full variable domain (missing parts from reference TRBV19 and TRBJ1-4): DGGITQSPKYLFRKEGQNVTLSCEQNLNHDAMYWYRQDPGQGLRLIYYSQIVNDFQKGDIAEGYSVSREKKESFPLTVTSAQKNPTAFYLCASSVVGGLDEKLFFGSGTQLSVL.